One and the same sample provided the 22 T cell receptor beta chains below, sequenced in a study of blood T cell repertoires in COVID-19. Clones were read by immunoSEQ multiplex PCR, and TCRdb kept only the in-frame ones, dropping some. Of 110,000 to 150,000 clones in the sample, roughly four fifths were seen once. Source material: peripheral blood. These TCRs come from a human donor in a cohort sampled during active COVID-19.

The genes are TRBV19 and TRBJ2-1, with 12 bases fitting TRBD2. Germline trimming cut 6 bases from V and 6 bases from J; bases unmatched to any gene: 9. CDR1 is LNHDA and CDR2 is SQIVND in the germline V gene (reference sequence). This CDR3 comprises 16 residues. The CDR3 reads CASREFGLAGFNEQFF. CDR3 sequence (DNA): TGTGCCAGTAGGGAATTCGGACTAGCGGGATTCAATGAGCAGTTCTTC.

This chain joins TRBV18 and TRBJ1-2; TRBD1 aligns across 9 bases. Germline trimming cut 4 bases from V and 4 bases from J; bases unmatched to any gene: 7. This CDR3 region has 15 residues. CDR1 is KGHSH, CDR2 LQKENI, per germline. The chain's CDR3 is CASSQWTGASYGYTF. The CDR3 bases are TGTGCCAGCTCACAGTGGACAGGGGCTTCCTATGGCTACACCTTC. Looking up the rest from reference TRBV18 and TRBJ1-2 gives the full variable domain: NAGVMQNPRHLVRRRGQEARLRCSPMKGHSHVYWYRQLPEEGLKFMVYLQKENIIDESGMPKERFSAEFPKEGPSILRIQQVVRGDSAAYFCASSQWTGASYGYTFGSGTRLTVV.

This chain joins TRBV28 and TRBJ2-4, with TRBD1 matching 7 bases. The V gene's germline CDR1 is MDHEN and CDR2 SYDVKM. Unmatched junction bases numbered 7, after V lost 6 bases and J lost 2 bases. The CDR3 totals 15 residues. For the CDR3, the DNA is TGTGCCAGCAGCATACTGGGACAGACCAAAAACATTCAGTACTTC. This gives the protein CASSILGQTKNIQYF.

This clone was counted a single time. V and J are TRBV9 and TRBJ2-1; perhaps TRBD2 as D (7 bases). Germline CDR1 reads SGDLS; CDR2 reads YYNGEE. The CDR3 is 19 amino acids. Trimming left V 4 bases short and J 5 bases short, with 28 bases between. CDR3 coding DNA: TGTGCCAGCAGCCCAGGGGACGAGGGGGGAGGGCCTACGAACAATGAGCAGTTCTTC. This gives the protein CASSPGDEGGGPTNNEQFF.

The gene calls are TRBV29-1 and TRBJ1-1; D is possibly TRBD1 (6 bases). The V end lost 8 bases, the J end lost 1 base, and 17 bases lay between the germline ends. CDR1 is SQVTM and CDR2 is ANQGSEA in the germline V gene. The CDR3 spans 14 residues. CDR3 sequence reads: CSTTHRAENTEAFF. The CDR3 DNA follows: TGCAGCACCACCCACAGGGCAGAGAACACTGAAGCTTTCTTT.

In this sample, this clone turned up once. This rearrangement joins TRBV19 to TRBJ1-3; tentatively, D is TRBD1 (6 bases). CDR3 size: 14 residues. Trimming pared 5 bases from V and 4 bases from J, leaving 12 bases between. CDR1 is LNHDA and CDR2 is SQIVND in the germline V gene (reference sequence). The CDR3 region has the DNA TGTGCCAGTAGTTCGACAGGCCCCGGAAACACCATATATTTT. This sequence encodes CASSSTGPGNTIYF. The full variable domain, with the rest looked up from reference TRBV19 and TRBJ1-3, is DGGITQSPKYLFRKEGQNVTLSCEQNLNHDAMYWYRQDPGQGLRLIYYSQIVNDFQKGDIAEGYSVSREKKESFPLTVTSAQKNPTAFYLCASSSTGPGNTIYFGEGSWLTVV.

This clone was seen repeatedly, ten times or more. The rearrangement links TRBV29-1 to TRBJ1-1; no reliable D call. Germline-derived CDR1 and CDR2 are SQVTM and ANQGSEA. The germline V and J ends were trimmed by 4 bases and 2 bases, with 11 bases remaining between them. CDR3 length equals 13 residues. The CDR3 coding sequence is TGCAGCGTTGGCAGCGCCTTAAACACTGAAGCTTTCTTT. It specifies CSVGSALNTEAFF. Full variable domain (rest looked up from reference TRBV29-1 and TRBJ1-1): SAVISQKPSRDICQRGTSLTIQCQVDSQVTMMFWYRQQPGQSLTLIATANQGSEATYESGFVIDKFPISRPNLTFSTLTVSNMSPEDSSIYLCSVGSALNTEAFFGQGTRLTVV.

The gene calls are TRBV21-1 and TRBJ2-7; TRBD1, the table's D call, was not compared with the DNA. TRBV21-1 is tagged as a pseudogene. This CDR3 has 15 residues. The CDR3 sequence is CASSKVCPEIYEQYF. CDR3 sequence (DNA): TGTGCCAGCAGCAAAGTTTGCCCAGAAATCTACGAGCAGTACTTC.

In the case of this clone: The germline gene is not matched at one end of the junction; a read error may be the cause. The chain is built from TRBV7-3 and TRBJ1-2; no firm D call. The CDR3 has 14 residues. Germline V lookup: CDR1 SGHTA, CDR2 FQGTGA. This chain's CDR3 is CASSLKGLDYSYTF. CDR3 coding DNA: TGTGCCAGCAGCTTAAAAGGGCTAGACTATAGCTACACCTTC.

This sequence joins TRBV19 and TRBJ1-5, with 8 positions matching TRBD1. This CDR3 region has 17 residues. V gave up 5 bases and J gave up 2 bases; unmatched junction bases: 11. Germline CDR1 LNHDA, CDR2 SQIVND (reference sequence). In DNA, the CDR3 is TGTGCCAGTAGTCCTTACCCGACAGGGGAGGGCAATCAGCCCCAGCATTTT. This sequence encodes CASSPYPTGEGNQPQHF.

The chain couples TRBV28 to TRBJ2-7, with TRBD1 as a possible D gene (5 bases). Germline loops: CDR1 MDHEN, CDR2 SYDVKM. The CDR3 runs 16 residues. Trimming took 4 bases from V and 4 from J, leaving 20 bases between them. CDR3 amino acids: CASSSTQGKGWYEQYF. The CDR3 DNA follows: TGTGCCAGCAGTTCCACCCAGGGCAAAGGGTGGTACGAGCAGTACTTC.

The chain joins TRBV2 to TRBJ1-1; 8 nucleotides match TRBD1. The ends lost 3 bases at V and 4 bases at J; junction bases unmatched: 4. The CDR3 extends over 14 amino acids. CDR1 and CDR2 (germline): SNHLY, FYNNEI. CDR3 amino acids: CASSERTGTTEAFF. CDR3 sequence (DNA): TGTGCCAGCAGTGAGAGGACAGGGACCACTGAAGCTTTCTTT.

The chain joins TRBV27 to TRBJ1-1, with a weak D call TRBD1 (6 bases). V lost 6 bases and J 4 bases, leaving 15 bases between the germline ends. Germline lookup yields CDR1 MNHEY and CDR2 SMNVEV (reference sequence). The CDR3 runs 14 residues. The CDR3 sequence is CASSLLGAGTEAFF. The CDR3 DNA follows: TGTGCCAGCAGCCTCCTGGGGGCAGGCACTGAAGCTTTCTTT.

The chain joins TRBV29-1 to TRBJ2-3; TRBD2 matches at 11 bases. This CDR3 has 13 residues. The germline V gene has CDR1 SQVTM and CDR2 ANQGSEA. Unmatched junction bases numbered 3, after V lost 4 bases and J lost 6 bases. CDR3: CSVALAGVDTQYF. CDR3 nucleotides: TGCAGCGTTGCACTAGCGGGAGTCGATACGCAGTATTTT.

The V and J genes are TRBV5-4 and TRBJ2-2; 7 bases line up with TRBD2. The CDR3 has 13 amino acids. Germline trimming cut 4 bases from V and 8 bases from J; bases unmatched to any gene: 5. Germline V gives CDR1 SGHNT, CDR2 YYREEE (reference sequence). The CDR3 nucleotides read TGTGCCAGCAGCCCTCGGGAGGTAGGGGAGCTGTTTTTT. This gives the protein CASSPREVGELFF.

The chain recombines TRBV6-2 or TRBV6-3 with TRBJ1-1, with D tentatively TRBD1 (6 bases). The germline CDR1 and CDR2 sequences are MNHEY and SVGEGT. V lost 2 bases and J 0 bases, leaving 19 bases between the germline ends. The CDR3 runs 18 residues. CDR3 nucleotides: TGTGCCAGCAGTTACCTATCTGGGACATCCAGCTTGAACACTGAAGCTTTCTTT. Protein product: CASSYLSGTSSLNTEAFF.

The CDR3 nucleotides are TGTGCCAGCGGGGCGGGGGATGAGCAGTTCTTC. Its translation is CASGAGDEQFF. The chain employs TRBV28 and TRBJ2-1; 7 bases match TRBD2. Germline V gives CDR1 MDHEN, CDR2 SYDVKM. The V gene end was trimmed by 8 bases and the J gene end by 8 bases; junction bases not matched to a gene: 3. The CDR3 has 11 amino acids.

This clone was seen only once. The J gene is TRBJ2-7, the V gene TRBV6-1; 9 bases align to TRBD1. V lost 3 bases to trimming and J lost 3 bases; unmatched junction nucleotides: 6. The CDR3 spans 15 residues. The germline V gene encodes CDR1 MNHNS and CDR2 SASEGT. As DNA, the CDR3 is TGTGCCAGCAGTGACCTGGGGGGACAGGGCTACGAGCAGTACTTC. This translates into CASSDLGGQGYEQYF.

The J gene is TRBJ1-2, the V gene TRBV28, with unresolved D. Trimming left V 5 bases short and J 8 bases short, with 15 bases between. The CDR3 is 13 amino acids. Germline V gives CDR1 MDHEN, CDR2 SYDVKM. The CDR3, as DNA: TGTGCCAGCAGTCTCCTGGACCCGGGAGGCTACACCTTC. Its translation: CASSLLDPGGYTF.

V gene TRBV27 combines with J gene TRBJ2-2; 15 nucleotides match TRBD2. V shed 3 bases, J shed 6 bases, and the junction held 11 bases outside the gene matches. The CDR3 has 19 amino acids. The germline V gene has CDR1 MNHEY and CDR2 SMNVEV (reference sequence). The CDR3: CASSFRTSGRASTAGELFF. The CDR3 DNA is TGTGCCAGCAGTTTCAGGACTAGCGGGAGGGCCAGTACGGCCGGGGAGCTGTTTTTT.

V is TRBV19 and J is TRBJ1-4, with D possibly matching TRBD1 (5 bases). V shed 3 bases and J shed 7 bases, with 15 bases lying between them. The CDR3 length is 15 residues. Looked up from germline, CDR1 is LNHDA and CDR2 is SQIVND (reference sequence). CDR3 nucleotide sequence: TGTGCCAGTAGTATGGAGAGACAGTTTGGTGAAAAACTGTTTTTT. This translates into CASSMERQFGEKLFF.

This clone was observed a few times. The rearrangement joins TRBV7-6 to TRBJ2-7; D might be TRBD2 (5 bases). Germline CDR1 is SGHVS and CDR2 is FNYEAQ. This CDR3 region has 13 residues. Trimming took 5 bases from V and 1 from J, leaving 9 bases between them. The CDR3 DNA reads TGTGCCAGCAGCGCACGGGGTTCCTACGAGCAGTACTTC. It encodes CASSARGSYEQYF.